This T cell receptor (beta chain) was sequenced for a study of blood T cells in healthy people across ages. Study-wide results and caveats: Estimated diversity, derived from one million T cells, was regarded as an underestimate.

V lost 0 bases to trimming and J lost 5 bases, with 16 bases between them. In germline, CDR1 is LGHDT, CDR2 YNNKEL (reference sequence). The CDR3 has 16 amino acids. With a J-beta primer mix and a sample-barcoded 5' primer, a second PCR ran about 6 to 11 cycles. One entry per CDR3 protein, called by TCRdb with MiXCR from the 5' RACE reads. This table holds fewer than 950,000 distinct CDR3 sequences, 36% found once. With respect to this clonotype: Its cognate antigen is unknown.

The origin of this receptor is a man aged 18 to 29 in good health. The rearrangement uses TRBV3-1 and TRBJ2-5; the D gene could be TRBD1 or TRBD2 (6 bases each). Specimen: blood. The CDR3, as DNA: TGTGCCAGCAGCCAAGATGTCCGCCGGGGGCGGGAGACCCAGTACTTC. Its translation is CASSQDVRRGRETQYF.